This TCR beta chain was retrieved from a study of monozygotic twins with inflammatory bowel disease. Study observations and caveats: Healthy twins shared more clonotypes with others than IBD patients, most markedly active ones.

Each CDR3 protein gets one entry in TCRdb, which reprocessed the 5' RACE reads and gives no DNA. This sample's table has fewer than 450,000 distinct CDR3 sequences. As regards this clonotype: As yet, its antigen is unknown.

Germline values: CDR1 SEHNR, CDR2 FQNEAQ (reference sequence). The CDR3 sequence is 16 residues long. Sequenced material: blood. The V and J genes are TRBV7-9 and TRBJ2-2; TCRdb's D gene call, TRBD1, goes unchecked for lack of DNA. The TCR comes from a human donor with ulcerative colitis or Crohn's disease, or a healthy co-twin of an affected twin (not recorded which). CDR3 protein: CASSLATTGIAGELFF. Supplemented by reference TRBV7-9 and TRBJ2-2, the full variable domain reads DTGVSQNPRHKITKRGQNVTFRCDPISEHNRLYWYRQTLGQGPEFLTYFQNEAQLEKSRLLSDRFSAERPKGSFSTLEIQRTEQGDSAMYLCASSLATTGIAGELFFGEGSRLTVL.